Following are 28 T cell receptor beta chains from one sample sequenced in a study of T cells in Graves' hyperthyroidism and ophthalmopathy. Researchers amplified the TCR beta CDR3 regions from RNA transcripts. An initial round of RT-PCR targeting the TCR CDR3 relied on the HTBI primer set. One entry per CDR3 protein, called by TCRdb with MiXCR from the multiplex PCR reads. This table holds more than 300,000 distinct CDR3 sequences, around a sixth found once. The specimen sequenced was blood. These receptors all come from a man aged 18 to 29 with Graves' ophthalmopathy.

This clonotype was counted at least ten times. The chain carries TRBV5-1 and TRBJ2-5; D might be TRBD1 (5 bases). CDR1 SGHRS and CDR2 YFSETQ come from the germline V gene. The CDR3 is 14 amino acids. The V gene lost 6 bases and the J gene lost 4 bases, with 16 bases spanning the gap. CDR3 coding DNA: TGCGCCAGCACCTACGGAGCAGGGCGAGAGACCCAGTACTTC. Its protein is CASTYGAGRETQYF.

This clonotype has ten or more counts. The rearrangement links TRBV6-1 to TRBJ1-1, with D hard to call. V shed 11 bases and J shed 4 bases, with 23 bases lying between them. Germline V gene sequence: CDR1 MNHNS, CDR2 SASEGT. CDR3 length equals 15 residues. The CDR3 region is CASLGVHRSSTEAFF. The CDR3 region has the DNA TGTGCCTCCCTCGGGGTTCATCGGAGTAGCACTGAAGCTTTCTTT.

The chain links TRBV20-1 to TRBJ2-3; D is possibly TRBD2 (6 bases). Trimming removed 0 bases at V and 2 bases at J, with 15 bases between. CDR1 is DFQATT and CDR2 is SNEGSKA in the germline V gene (reference sequence). The CDR3 runs to 16 residues. DNA of the CDR3: TGCAGTGCTAGAGAGGGGCGGGGATACCCCACAGATACGCAGTATTTT. Residues: CSAREGRGYPTDTQYF.

The chain recombines TRBV6-1 with TRBJ2-1, with D perhaps matching TRBD2 (5 bases). The V gene lost 7 bases and the J gene lost 0 bases, with 13 bases spanning the gap. Germline CDR1 and CDR2: MNHNS and SASEGT. The CDR3 consists of 15 residues. CDR3 DNA sequence: TGTGCCAGCATGGCGGACTGGCCCTCCTACAATGAGCAGTTCTTC. Protein product: CASMADWPSYNEQFF.

This clonotype was observed at least ten times. The rearrangement uses TRBV3-1 and TRBJ1-5; D call uncertain. Looked up from germline, CDR1 is LGHDT and CDR2 is YNNKEL (reference sequence). V was shortened by 3 bases and J by 3 bases, with 12 bases between the two germline ends. The CDR3 has 15 amino acids. The CDR3: CASSQSQLNNQPQHF. CDR3 DNA sequence: TGTGCCAGCAGCCAGAGTCAGTTGAACAATCAGCCCCAGCATTTT. Filled out from reference TRBV3-1 and TRBJ1-5, the complete variable domain reads DTAVSQTPKYLVTQMGNDKSIKCEQNLGHDTMYWYKQDSKKFLKIMFSYNNKELIINETVPNRFSPKSPDKAHLNLHINSLELGDSAVYFCASSQSQLNNQPQHFGDGTRLSIL.

At least ten counts were recorded for this clonotype. The CDR3 DNA sequence: TGTGCCAGCAGCCCCGGGTTCCTGGGACCGGCGAACACTGAAGCTTTCTTT. Its protein product is CASSPGFLGPANTEAFF. The chain uses TRBV7-2 and TRBJ1-1, with D possibly TRBD1 on 5 matching bases. There are 17 residues in the CDR3. V lost 5 bases and J 1 base, leaving 20 bases between the germline ends. Germline loops: CDR1 SGHTA, CDR2 FQGNSA.

V usage is TRBV25-1 and J usage is TRBJ1-2, with D tentatively TRBD1 (5 bases). The CDR3 is 16 amino acids. Per the germline V gene, CDR1 is MGHDK and CDR2 is SYGVNS. Trimming pared 6 bases from V and 4 bases from J, leaving 21 bases between. CDR3 in DNA: TGTGCCAGCAGCCCCCTCCGGGACCTGGAAGGCTATGGCTACACCTTC. This gives the protein CASSPLRDLEGYGYTF.

This clonotype was observed a single time. The chain recombines TRBV7-6 with TRBJ1-1; 7 bases match TRBD1. CDR1 and CDR2 from the germline V gene are SGHVS and FNYEAQ. J was trimmed by 0 bases and V by 0 bases; bases with no gene match: 7. The CDR3 has 17 residues. This CDR3 is CASSLAAPGQMNTEAFF. In DNA form, the CDR3 reads TGTGCCAGCAGCTTAGCAGCCCCGGGACAGATGAACACTGAAGCTTTCTTT. The full variable domain, in which reference TRBV7-6 and TRBJ1-1 provide the parts outside the CDR3, is GAGVSQSPRYKVTKRGQDVALRCDPISGHVSLYWYRQALGQGPEFLTYFNYEAQQDKSGLPNDRFSAERPEGSISTLTIQRTEQRDSAMYRCASSLAAPGQMNTEAFFGQGTRLTVV.

This clonotype was recorded a few times. The chain couples TRBV6-1 to TRBJ1-1; D gene uncertain. The V end was cut by 11 bases, the J end by 4 bases, with 17 bases between. The CDR3 runs 13 residues. CDR1 and CDR2 from the germline V gene are MNHNS and SASEGT. Written as DNA, the CDR3 is TGTGCCGGTATGGCTTTCTGGGGCACTGAAGCTTTCTTT. Residues: CAGMAFWGTEAFF.

This clonotype was counted ten times or more. V is TRBV3-1 and J is TRBJ2-7; no clear D. The CDR3 totals 13 residues. Trimming took off 2 bases at V and 2 bases at J, with 7 bases between the two ends. The germline gives CDR1 LGHDT, CDR2 YNNKEL (reference sequence). The CDR3 sequence is CASSQHSTYEQYF. The CDR3 region has the DNA TGTGCCAGCAGCCAACACAGCACCTACGAGCAGTACTTC.

This clonotype has just a few counts. V usage is TRBV12-3 or TRBV12-4 and J usage is TRBJ1-2; D is undetermined. The CDR3 has 10 residues. The V gene lost 5 bases and the J gene lost 8 bases, with 6 bases spanning the gap. The CDR3 DNA follows: TGTGCCAGCAGTCCTGACGGCTACACCTTC. Encoded protein: CASSPDGYTF.

At least ten counts were recorded for this clonotype. The chain is built from TRBV7-8 and TRBJ2-1; 13 bases fit TRBD2. J lost 3 bases, V lost 5 bases, and 1 base had no gene match. The CDR3 extends over 15 amino acids. Germline V gives CDR1 SGHVS, CDR2 FQNEAQ. In DNA, the CDR3 is TGTGCCAGCAGCCGACTAGCGGGGGGCTACAATGAGCAGTTCTTC. This translates into CASSRLAGGYNEQFF.

This clonotype was counted many times. The rearrangement links TRBV2 to TRBJ2-5, with D perhaps matching TRBD2 (7 bases). CDR3 length equals 14 residues. CDR1 and CDR2 from the germline V gene are SNHLY and FYNNEI. Deletions cut 4 bases from V and 5 bases from J, with 14 bases between. CDR3 region: CASSGGGAKETQYF. The CDR3, as DNA: TGTGCCAGCAGTGGAGGGGGGGCTAAGGAGACCCAGTACTTC.

This clonotype was seen ten or more times. The chain recombines TRBV5-4 with TRBJ2-3; D possibly uses TRBD1 or TRBD2 (6 bases each). The V end lost 7 bases, the J end lost 4 bases, and 16 bases lay between the germline ends. CDR1 is SGHNT and CDR2 is YYREEE in the germline V gene (reference sequence). The CDR3 has 14 amino acids. The CDR3 region has the DNA TGTGCCAGCCCCACAGAGGGGGGTCCAGATACGCAGTATTTT. It specifies CASPTEGGPDTQYF.

This clonotype was picked up many times. The genes are TRBV28 and TRBJ2-7; D gene unclear. With 7 bases removed from V and 0 bases from J, the gap between germline ends came to 16 bases. CDR1 and CDR2 from the germline V gene are MDHEN and SYDVKM. The CDR3 extends over 15 amino acids. Written as DNA, the CDR3 is TGTGCCAGCACAAGGTGGACGGACCCCTCCTACGAGCAGTACTTC. The encoded protein is CASTRWTDPSYEQYF.

This clonotype was seen a few times. The chain recombines TRBV6-1 with TRBJ2-2, with 8 bases fitting TRBD2. V lost 7 bases, J lost 3 bases, and 10 bases stayed unmatched. The CDR3 covers 16 residues. From germline, CDR1 is MNHNS and CDR2 SASEGT. The CDR3 nucleotides read TGTGCCAGCACCAACGGGGGGGGGGCCGACACCGGGGAGCTGTTTTTT. Its protein product is CASTNGGGADTGELFF.

This clonotype was seen more than once but under ten times. The chain combines TRBV24-1 with TRBJ1-2; D uncertain. Trimming removed 4 bases at V and 3 bases at J, with 8 bases between. CDR1 KGHDR and CDR2 SFDVKD come from the germline V gene. The CDR3 contains 13 residues. DNA for the CDR3: TGTGCCACCAGTGACGCGGCGTACTATGGCTACACCTTC. This sequence encodes CATSDAAYYGYTF.

The rearrangement uses TRBV6-1 and TRBJ2-3; maybe TRBD2 (5 bases). The CDR3 length is 15 residues. CDR1 is MNHNS and CDR2 is SASEGT in the germline V gene. V was trimmed by 5 bases and J by 4 bases, leaving 16 bases between them. The CDR3 here is CASSPFSEEADTQYF. The DNA of the CDR3 is TGTGCCAGCAGTCCCTTTAGCGAGGAGGCAGATACGCAGTATTTT.

There are many counts of this clonotype. This chain connects TRBV24-1 to TRBJ2-1; the match to TRBD2 covers 9 bases. Germline CDR1 and CDR2: KGHDR and SFDVKD. The CDR3 spans 17 residues. The V segment lost 2 bases and the J segment 7 bases; nucleotides outside the gene matches: 11. DNA for the CDR3: TGTGCCACCAGTGATTGGGGGGCCGGGACTAGCCGTAATGAGCAGTTCTTC. Amino acid sequence: CATSDWGAGTSRNEQFF.

This chain links TRBV15 with TRBJ1-4; 7 positions agree with TRBD1. The V gene end was trimmed by 3 bases and the J gene end by 7 bases; junction bases not matched to a gene: 5. The germline V gene encodes CDR1 LNHNV and CDR2 YYDKDF (reference sequence). The CDR3 runs 14 residues. CDR3 DNA sequence: TGTGCCACCAGCAGGGCAAGGGACAGTGAAAAACTGTTTTTT. Translation gives CATSRARDSEKLFF.

This clonotype was detected many times. V usage is TRBV7-3 and J usage is TRBJ2-5, with D possibly matching TRBD1 (5 bases). The CDR3 is 13 amino acids. CDR1 and CDR2 from the germline V gene are SGHTA and FQGTGA. The V end lost 5 bases, the J end lost 5 bases, and 12 bases lay between the germline ends. CDR3 protein: CASSLGVRETQYF. CDR3 DNA: TGTGCCAGCAGCCTAGGGGTACGCGAGACCCAGTACTTC.

Only a few counts were recorded for this clonotype. This chain joins TRBV20-1 and TRBJ1-4; D is undetermined. The CDR3 runs 15 residues. Between the trimmed V and J ends, which lost 0 bases and 7 bases, there was a span of 15 bases. Per the germline V gene, CDR1 is DFQATT and CDR2 is SNEGSKA (reference sequence). As DNA, the CDR3 is TGCAGTGCTAGAGATTCGGCCGGCCGTGGTGAAAAACTGTTTTTT. It specifies CSARDSAGRGEKLFF.

CDR3 sequence reads: CASSVAAYLYNEQFF. Written as DNA, the CDR3 is TGTGCCAGCAGCGTAGCGGCATATCTATACAATGAGCAGTTCTTC. The chain recombines TRBV9 with TRBJ2-1; D remains unclear. This CDR3 contains 15 residues. V was trimmed by 0 bases and J by 4 bases, leaving 11 bases between them. Germline V gives CDR1 SGDLS, CDR2 YYNGEE. Filled out from reference TRBV9 and TRBJ2-1, the complete variable domain reads DSGVTQTPKHLITATGQRVTLRCSPRSGDLSVYWYQQSLDQGLQFLIQYYNGEERAKGNILERFSAQQFPDLHSELNLSSLELGDSALYFCASSVAAYLYNEQFFGPGTRLTVL.

There are many counts of this clonotype. The chain has TRBV5-1 and TRBJ1-1; perhaps TRBD1 as D (5 bases). CDR3 size: 13 residues. Per the germline V gene, CDR1 is SGHRS and CDR2 is YFSETQ. V was pared by 3 bases and J by 12 bases, with 18 bases between. The CDR3 loop is CASSSDLRVGTFF. CDR3 in DNA: TGCGCCAGCAGCTCGGACCTCAGGGTTGGGACTTTCTTT.

This clonotype was counted many times. The V gene is TRBV5-1, the J gene TRBJ1-1; 8 positions match TRBD1. The CDR3 is made up of 13 amino acids. V was pared by 0 bases and J by 11 bases, with 6 bases of the junction left unmatched. The germline gives CDR1 SGHRS, CDR2 YFSETQ. The CDR3 DNA reads TGCGCCAGCAGCTTGGGAGACAGGGGAACGGCTTTCTTT. Amino acid sequence: CASSLGDRGTAFF.

In the case of this clonotype: This clone may be a read error of a much larger clone one base away. V and J are TRBV20-1 and TRBJ1-1; D possibly corresponds to TRBD1 (5 bases). This CDR3 is 14 amino acids long. Germline V gene sequence: CDR1 DFQATT, CDR2 SNEGSKA (reference sequence). V was cut by 6 bases and J by 3 bases, with 17 bases left in between. The CDR3 here is CSAPKLGRDTEAFF. DNA for the CDR3: TGCAGTGCCCCGAAGCTAGGCAGGGACACTGAAGCTTTCTTT.

Ten or more counts support this clonotype. The chain's CDR3 is CSASREGGDGYTF. Written as DNA, the CDR3 is TGCAGTGCTTCCCGGGAAGGGGGTGATGGCTACACCTTC. The chain is built from TRBV20-1 and TRBJ1-2; weak D call: TRBD1 (6 bases). This CDR3 has 13 residues. Germline V gene sequence: CDR1 DFQATT, CDR2 SNEGSKA (reference sequence). V was cut by 5 bases and J by 6 bases, with 16 bases left in between.

CDR3 protein: CASSLMSGIDEQYF. The CDR3, as DNA: TGTGCCAGCAGCTTAATGTCAGGCATCGACGAGCAGTACTTC. This chain joins TRBV7-9 and TRBJ2-7; D not certain. V was cut by 2 bases and J by 5 bases, with 13 bases left in between. The CDR3 totals 14 residues. Germline V gene sequence: CDR1 SEHNR, CDR2 FQNEAQ (reference sequence).